These T cell receptor beta chains were read from a single sample in a study of technical replicates of blood from several donors. Produced via immunoSEQ multiplex PCR; TCRdb's table is partial and in-frame only. The sample records some 83,000 clones, about 92% being singletons. The sequencing sample was made of T cells isolated from PBMCs. The receptors were gathered from a human donor in good health. Both conserved end residues are part of each CDR3. The D gene is left open where the match is weak. Some rows have no size entry. The others give once, few or many, or a class for an expanded clone.

.	TRBV2	TRBJ1-4	once	TGTGCCAGCAGTGAACTGACAGCCGCAACTAATGAAAAACTGTTTTTT	CASSELTAATNEKLFF
.	TRBV9	TRBJ2-2	.	TGTGCCAGCAGCGTAGCTCCAGGGAACACCGGGGAGCTGTTTTTT	CASSVAPGNTGELFF
TRBD1	TRBV6-1	TRBJ1-2	.	TGTGCCAGCAGTGGAGACGGACAGGTCTATGGCTACACCTTC	CASSGDGQVYGYTF
.	TRBV11-3	TRBJ2-3	once	TGTGCCAGCAGCTTAGTAGGGGTTCCCACAGATACGCAGTATTTT	CASSLVGVPTDTQYF
.	TRBV27	TRBJ1-2	.	TGTGCCAGCAGCCCCCAAGAGTATATTAACTATGGCTACACCTTC	CASSPQEYINYGYTF
TRBD1	TRBV28	TRBJ2-7	.	TGTGCCAGCAGTCTACGGGACAGGGCAGTCGACGAGCAGTACTTC	CASSLRDRAVDEQYF
TRBD2	TRBV7-2	TRBJ2-1	.	TGTGCCAGCAGCTTAGAAGTTCGGGGGGGGTACAATGAGCAGTTCTTC	CASSLEVRGGYNEQFF
TRBD2	TRBV5-1	TRBJ2-1	.	TGCGCCAGCAGCCTCCGGACTAGCGGGGACAATGAGCAGTTCTTC	CASSLRTSGDNEQFF
.	TRBV6-4	TRBJ2-2	.	TGTGCCAGCAGTAAGGGGGAGTCCACCGGGGAGCTGTTTTTT	CASSKGESTGELFF
TRBD2	TRBV7-2	TRBJ2-1	.	TGTGCCAGCAGCTTAGGTAGCGGGAGCCTTCACGGTGAGCAGTTCTTC	CASSLGSGSLHGEQFF
.	TRBV4-1	TRBJ2-7	.	TGCGCCAGCGCCTCTGTCCGCGTGGGAGGCGAGCAGTACTTC	CASASVRVGGEQYF
.	TRBV25-1	TRBJ1-2	.	TGTGCCAGCAGTGAACCTGGGGGGGGCACTGGCTACACCTTC	CASSEPGGGTGYTF
.	TRBV5-1	TRBJ2-1	.	TGCGCCAGCAGCTTGGCCACAGGGACACCCTACAATGAGCAGTTCTTC	CASSLATGTPYNEQFF
.	TRBV6-5	TRBJ1-1	.	TGTGCCAGCAGTTTCCGGGAGAACACTGAAGCTTTCTTT	CASSFRENTEAFF
TRBD1	TRBV2	TRBJ1-2	.	TGTGCCAGCAGTGCTTTGGTGGGACAGGGGTACTACACCTTC	CASSALVGQGYYTF
.	TRBV2	TRBJ1-1	.	TGTGCCAGCAGTGAAAGGTCCTTACAGGGAAGGAACACTGAAGCTTTCTTT	CASSERSLQGRNTEAFF
.	TRBV2	TRBJ2-3	.	TGTGCCAGCTTCCCGTCCCGGGGGGCCGGGGATACGCAGTATTTT	CASFPSRGAGDTQYF
.	TRBV4-1	TRBJ1-1	.	TGCGCCAGCAGCCAAGATGGAGGGTTTCCTGAAGCTTTCTTT	CASSQDGGFPEAFF
.	TRBV7-8	TRBJ2-1	.	TGTGCCAGCAGCTTAGTTCCTAGCCCGAGCTCCTACAATGAGCAGTTCTTC	CASSLVPSPSSYNEQFF
TRBD2	TRBV6-1	TRBJ2-3	.	TGTGCCACCAGACCCGGGACTAGCGGCACAGATACGCAGTATTTT	CATRPGTSGTDTQYF
.	TRBV28	TRBJ1-1	.	TGTGCCAGCAGTTTTATGAACACTGAAGCTTTCTTT	CASSFMNTEAFF
.	TRBV7-2	TRBJ2-5	.	TGTGCCAGCAGCCTCCTAGAGGCGGAGACCCAGTACTTC	CASSLLEAETQYF
.	TRBV27	TRBJ1-5	.	TGTGCCAGCAGTTTCGTGGGGGCGAGGCAGCCCCAGCATTTT	CASSFVGARQPQHF
TRBD2	TRBV6-5	TRBJ2-1	.	TGTGCCAGCAGAAGGGCTAGCGGCCTATACAATGAGCAGTTCTTC	CASRRASGLYNEQFF
.	TRBV6-6	TRBJ2-5	.	TGTGCCAGCAGTTACTCGACAGAGCAGTACTTC	CASSYSTEQYF
TRBD1	TRBV5-4	TRBJ1-2	.	TGTGCCAGCAGCCCCGCCGGGACAGAGGAAGGCTACACCTTC	CASSPAGTEEGYTF
.	TRBV9	TRBJ2-3	.	TGTGCCAGCAGCGTAGAGATACAGGCCGCAGATACGCAGTATTTT	CASSVEIQAADTQYF
TRBD2	TRBV28	TRBJ2-1	.	TGTGCCAGCAGTCTGCCTAGCGGGAGGGCCTATGAGCAGTTCTTC	CASSLPSGRAYEQFF
.	TRBV28	TRBJ2-7	.	TGTGCCAGCCGGGACTTACCCACCTTCGAGCAGTACTTC	CASRDLPTFEQYF
.	TRBV4-3	TRBJ2-7	.	TGCGCCAGCAGCCAAGCGGGTGATAATCCCTACGAGCAGTACTTC	CASSQAGDNPYEQYF
TRBD1	TRBV27	TRBJ1-1	once	TGTGCCAGCAGAATGACAGGGTTGGTTGAAGCTTTCTTT	CASRMTGLVEAFF
.	TRBV7-9	TRBJ1-1	.	TGTGCCAGCAGCTTTCCGGGACACTTGAACACTGAAGCTTTCTTT	CASSFPGHLNTEAFF
.	TRBV7-3	TRBJ2-2	few	TGTGCCAGCAGTGGGCGGGCCACCGGGGAGCTGTTTTTT	CASSGRATGELFF
TRBD1	TRBV9	TRBJ2-5	once	TGTGCCAGCAGCGTAGGGGGACAGGAGCAAGAGACCCAGTACTTC	CASSVGGQEQETQYF
TRBD2	TRBV9	TRBJ2-2	once	TGTGCCAGCAGCGTAGGGCTAGCGGCCACCGGGGAGCTGTTTTTT	CASSVGLAATGELFF
TRBD2	TRBV27	TRBJ2-7	.	TGTGCCAGCAGTTCCGGGACTAGCGTCTACGAGCAGTACTTC	CASSSGTSVYEQYF
TRBD2	TRBV4-2	TRBJ2-7	.	TGTGCCAGCAGCCAAGATGGGGGACTAGGGTCCTACGAGCAGTACTTC	CASSQDGGLGSYEQYF
.	TRBV7-9	TRBJ1-2	.	TGTGCCAGCAGCTTAAAACGGGACACCGATGGCTACACCTTC	CASSLKRDTDGYTF
TRBD2	TRBV6-4	TRBJ2-3	once	TGTGCCAGCAGTGACACTAGCGGGAGTTTCGCGCAGTATTTT	CASSDTSGSFAQYF
.	TRBV10-1	TRBJ2-3	once	TGCGCCAGCTCAGGGAAGGGGCGCACAGATACGCAGTATTTT	CASSGKGRTDTQYF
.	TRBV5-1	TRBJ1-4	once	TGCGCCAGCAGCTATGGGGGGACTACGAAAGGGGAAAAACTGTTTTTT	CASSYGGTTKGEKLFF
TRBD1	TRBV11-2	TRBJ2-2	.	TGTGCCAGCAGCTCAGGACAGGGGGCGGACACCGGGGAGCTGTTTTTT	CASSSGQGADTGELFF